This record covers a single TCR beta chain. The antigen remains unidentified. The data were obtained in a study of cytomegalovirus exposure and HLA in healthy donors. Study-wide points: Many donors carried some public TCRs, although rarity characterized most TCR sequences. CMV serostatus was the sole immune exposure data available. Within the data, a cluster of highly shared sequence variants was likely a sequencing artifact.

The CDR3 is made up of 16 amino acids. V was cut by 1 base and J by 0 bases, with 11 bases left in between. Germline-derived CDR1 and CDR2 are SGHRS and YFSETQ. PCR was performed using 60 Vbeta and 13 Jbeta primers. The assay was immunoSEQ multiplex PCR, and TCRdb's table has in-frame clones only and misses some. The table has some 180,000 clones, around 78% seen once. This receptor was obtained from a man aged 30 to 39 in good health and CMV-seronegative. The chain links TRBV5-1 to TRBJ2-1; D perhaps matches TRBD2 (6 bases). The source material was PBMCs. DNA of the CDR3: TGCGCCAGCAGCTTGTTAGCGGAAAGCTCCTACAATGAGCAGTTCTTC. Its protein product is CASSLLAESSYNEQFF.